Reported below is one T cell receptor (beta chain). This entry belongs to a study of blood T cell repertoires in COVID-19. On the study more broadly: PBMCs, B-cell-depleted T cells, or T cells were the source of the cDNA or gDNA that made up the material.

A Seattle source enrolled patients during active infection and followed them longitudinally. How the authors handled the data: By means of reference gene primer amplification, nucleated cell counts were estimated. TCRdb's copy holds only in-frame clones and misses some; the assay was immunoSEQ multiplex PCR. The D gene and trimming were derived from the DNA, and the V and J assignments and clone size from that table. The profile shows approximately 280,000 clones, about four fifths of them singletons. CDR1 and CDR2 (germline): SGDLS, YYNGEE. This CDR3 region has 15 residues. With 3 bases removed from V and 1 base from J, the gap between germline ends came to 10 bases.

Sequencing was carried out using peripheral blood. This clonotype was sampled from a human donor with COVID-19, enrolled during active disease. The donor label of this sample is uncertain. V usage is TRBV9 and J usage is TRBJ2-2, with D uncertain. Written as DNA, the CDR3 is TGTGCCAGCAGCGCGAGACAAGGGAACACCGGGGAGCTGTTTTTT. Its protein product is CASSARQGNTGELFF.